A single sample is the source of the 18 T cell receptor beta chains below, sequenced in a study of T cell responses to AZD1222 COVID-19 vaccine. Sequencing was performed with immunoSEQ multiplex PCR; in TCRdb, only in-frame clones are kept and a portion is missing. This table has roughly 53,000 clones, roughly 84% appearing once. The source was peripheral blood, collected on day 0 of AZD1222 vaccination. These receptors were taken from an adult in good health.

CDR3 protein: CSVAGGTGENTGELFF. The CDR3 DNA reads as TGCAGCGTTGCTGGAGGGACAGGGGAAAACACCGGGGAGCTGTTTTTT. The V gene is TRBV29-1, the J gene TRBJ2-2; 10 bases match TRBD1. The junction had 7 bases not matched to a gene; V was cut back by 4 bases and J by 2 bases. CDR1 and CDR2 from the germline V gene are SQVTM and ANQGSEA. CDR3 length: 16 residues.

This clone has a single count. V usage is TRBV5-4 and J usage is TRBJ2-1, with TRBD2 matching over 9 bases. The CDR3 is made up of 17 amino acids. Germline CDR1 and CDR2: SGHNT and YYREEE (reference sequence). V lost 3 bases to trimming and J lost 4 bases; unmatched junction nucleotides: 11. CDR3 region: CASSSGASGTEYNEQFF. In DNA, the CDR3 is TGTGCCAGCAGCTCGGGGGCTAGCGGGACAGAATACAATGAGCAGTTCTTC.

The chain recombines TRBV2 with TRBJ1-6; no definite D call. Germline values: CDR1 SNHLY, CDR2 FYNNEI. This CDR3 has 15 residues. Trimming took 6 bases from V and 2 from J, leaving 11 bases between them. This CDR3 is CASRKSGTYNSPLHF. Written as DNA, the CDR3 is TGTGCCAGCAGGAAATCAGGAACCTATAATTCACCCCTCCACTTT. The entire variable domain, with the rest obtained from reference TRBV2 and TRBJ1-6, is as follows: EPEVTQTPSHQVTQMGQEVILRCVPISNHLYFYWYRQILGQKVEFLVSFYNNEISEKSEIFDDQFSVERPDGSNFTLKIRSTKLEDSAMYFCASRKSGTYNSPLHFGNGTRLTVT.

The gene calls are TRBV6-5 and TRBJ1-1, with TRBD1 as a possible D gene (5 bases). The ends were cut back, 6 bases at V and 2 bases at J, with 13 bases in the middle. The V gene's germline CDR1 is MNHEY and CDR2 SVGAGI. The CDR3 runs to 14 residues. The CDR3 region has the DNA TGTGCCAGCAGATTCACAGGTCAAAACACTGAAGCTTTCTTT. It yields the protein CASRFTGQNTEAFF.

The chain is built from TRBV24-1 and TRBJ1-2; no definite D call. With 0 bases removed from V and 4 bases from J, the gap between germline ends came to 14 bases. Looked up from germline, CDR1 is KGHDR and CDR2 is SFDVKD. The CDR3 runs to 16 residues. The CDR3 DNA is TGTGCCACCAGTGATTTGCGGGCTGGGAGCGGCTATGGCTACACCTTC. Residues: CATSDLRAGSGYGYTF.

This rearrangement joins TRBV5-1 to TRBJ1-2, with 7 positions matching TRBD1. The CDR3 runs to 13 residues. Germline V gene sequence: CDR1 SGHRS, CDR2 YFSETQ. The ends lost 0 bases at V and 5 bases at J; junction bases unmatched: 1. The chain's CDR3 is CASSLDRGYGYTF. In DNA form, the CDR3 reads TGCGCCAGCAGCTTGGACAGGGGTTATGGCTACACCTTC.

CDR3 region: CASSDPTTANYGYTF. CDR3 DNA sequence: TGTGCCAGCAGTGACCCCACGACAGCTAACTATGGCTACACCTTC. The chain couples TRBV28 to TRBJ1-2; D might be TRBD1 (5 bases). Germline V gene data show CDR1 as MDHEN and CDR2 as SYDVKM. The length of the CDR3 is 15 residues. Trimming cost V 5 bases and J 0 bases, with 13 bases left between them.

This clone was observed a handful of times. This chain uses TRBV5-1 with TRBJ1-2; a possible D gene is TRBD1 (6 bases). From germline, CDR1 is SGHRS and CDR2 YFSETQ. V lost 0 bases to trimming and J lost 6 bases, with 15 bases between them. The length of the CDR3 is 15 residues. The CDR3 bases are TGCGCCAGCAGCTTGGTACGGGGGGCGCGGGATGGCTACACCTTC. It is translated as CASSLVRGARDGYTF. The whole variable domain, remainder taken from reference TRBV5-1 and TRBJ1-2, is KAGVTQTPRYLIKTRGQQVTLSCSPISGHRSVSWYQQTPGQGLQFLFEYFSETQRNKGNFPGRFSGRQFSNSRSEMNVSTLELGDSALYLCASSLVRGARDGYTFGSGTRLTVV.

V gene TRBV6-2 or TRBV6-3 combines with J gene TRBJ2-7, with 12 bases aligning to TRBD2. The J segment lost 0 bases and the V segment lost 0 bases, leaving 3 bases of the junction unmatched. The CDR3 consists of 17 residues. The V gene's germline CDR1 is MNHEY and CDR2 SVGEGT. Written as DNA, the CDR3 is TGTGCCAGCAGTTACTCTCTAGCGGGAGGGATCTCCTACGAGCAGTACTTC. Protein product: CASSYSLAGGISYEQYF.

The V and J genes are TRBV30 and TRBJ1-3; D gene unclear. Trimming stripped 3 bases from V and 0 bases from J, with 15 bases between. This CDR3 region has 16 residues. Germline CDR1 GTSNPN, CDR2 SVGIG (reference sequence). CDR3 nucleotides: TGTGCCTGGAGCCCCCCGGGCAGCTTCTCTGGAAACACCATATATTTT. Encoded protein: CAWSPPGSFSGNTIYF.

V gene TRBV6-2 or TRBV6-3 combines with J gene TRBJ1-5; D unresolved. The ends were cut back, 3 bases at V and 9 bases at J, with 15 bases in the middle. Germline-derived CDR1 and CDR2 are MNHEY and SVGEGT. CDR3 length equals 14 residues. CDR3 bases: TGTGCCAGCAGTTATACGAGGGCCGGAGGGCCCCAGCATTTT. Its protein product is CASSYTRAGGPQHF.

The chain has TRBV11-2 and TRBJ2-4; D not resolved. The germline V gene encodes CDR1 SGHAT and CDR2 FQNNGV. The ends were cut back, 2 bases at V and 2 bases at J, with 1 base in the middle. The CDR3 is 12 residues long. CDR3 sequence: CASSLTKNIQYF. The CDR3 DNA sequence: TGTGCCAGCAGCTTAACCAAAAACATTCAGTACTTC.

The chain combines TRBV18 with TRBJ1-1; 7 bases agree with TRBD1. CDR1 and CDR2 (germline): KGHSH, LQKENI. The CDR3 extends over 14 amino acids. J was trimmed by 5 bases and V by 6 bases; bases with no gene match: 9. In DNA, the CDR3 is TGTGCCAGCTCGCCTCAGACAGGGCGAACTGAAGCTTTCTTT. Its translation is CASSPQTGRTEAFF.

CDR3 in amino acids: CASSLVLRETQYF. The CDR3 nucleotides read TGTGCCAGCAGTCTGGTCCTGCGGGAGACCCAGTACTTC. This chain connects TRBV27 to TRBJ2-5, with no clear D. Germline CDR1 and CDR2: MNHEY and SMNVEV (reference sequence). Trimming cost V 5 bases and J 5 bases, with 12 bases left between them. The CDR3 loop spans 13 amino acids.

This clone showed up just once. The rearrangement uses TRBV5-4 and TRBJ2-7; 8 nucleotides match TRBD1. Trimming removed 4 bases from V and 3 bases from J; junction bases left unmatched: 9. Germline CDR1 is SGHNT and CDR2 is YYREEE (reference sequence). This CDR3 comprises 15 residues. This chain's CDR3 is CASSAGTGVFYEQYF. The CDR3, as DNA: TGTGCCAGCAGCGCAGGGACAGGCGTTTTCTACGAGCAGTACTTC.

CDR3 residues: CASSLHRDRGPEGAFF. For the CDR3, the DNA is TGTGCCAGCAGTTTACACCGGGACAGGGGCCCCGAGGGGGCTTTCTTT. This chain connects TRBV28 to TRBJ1-1; 10 bases match TRBD1. V lost 2 bases to trimming and J lost 11 bases; unmatched junction nucleotides: 14. This CDR3 is 16 amino acids long. Germline CDR1 MDHEN, CDR2 SYDVKM.

The chain couples TRBV5-8 to TRBJ2-7; TRBD1 matches 9 bases. Germline lookup yields CDR1 SGHTS and CDR2 YDEGEE. The CDR3 loop spans 18 amino acids. J gave up 5 bases and V 4 bases, and 19 bases lay outside the gene matches. CDR3 residues: CASSPGQGFGKLFDEQYF. As DNA, the CDR3 is TGTGCCAGCAGCCCGGGACAGGGTTTTGGAAAATTATTCGACGAGCAGTACTTC.

The rearrangement links TRBV10-3 to TRBJ1-2; unclear D gene. The germline V gene has CDR1 ENHRY and CDR2 SYGVKD. There are 13 residues in the CDR3. V dropped 7 bases and J dropped 2 bases, with 11 bases sitting between them. CDR3 loop: CAITGEGNYGYTF. CDR3 nucleotide sequence: TGTGCCATCACCGGGGAGGGAAACTATGGCTACACCTTC.